This T cell receptor (beta chain) was captured in a study of PD-1 and CTLA-4 blockade in melanoma. The data were produced by immunoSEQ multiplex PCR, yet TCRdb's version contains in-frame clones alone and is incomplete. The repertoire holds 31,000 or so clones, with 88% as singletons. The CDR3 spans 16 residues. The germline V and J ends were trimmed by 5 bases and 3 bases, with 19 bases remaining between them. The germline gives CDR1 SGHAT, CDR2 FQNNGV. The chain has TRBV11-2 and TRBJ1-2; no firm D call. The TCR comes from a human donor with melanoma. The sample here was CD8+ T cells from peripheral blood, taken from a patient given anti-PD-1 treatment. CDR3 nucleotides: TGTGCCAGCAGCGCCCTGGGGAGCGGTGTGGACTATGGCTACACCTTC. This gives the protein CASSALGSGVDYGYTF.